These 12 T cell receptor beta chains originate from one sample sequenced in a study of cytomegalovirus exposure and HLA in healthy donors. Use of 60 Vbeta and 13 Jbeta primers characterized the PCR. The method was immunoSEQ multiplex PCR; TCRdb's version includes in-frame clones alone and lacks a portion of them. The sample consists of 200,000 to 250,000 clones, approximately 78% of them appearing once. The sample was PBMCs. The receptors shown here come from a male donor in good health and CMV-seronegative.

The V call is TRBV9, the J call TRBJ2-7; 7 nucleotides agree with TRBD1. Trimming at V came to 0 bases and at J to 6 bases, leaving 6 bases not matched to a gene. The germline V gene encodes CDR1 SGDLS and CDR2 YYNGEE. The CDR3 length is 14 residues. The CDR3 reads CASSVGQGLTEQYF. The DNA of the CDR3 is TGTGCCAGCAGCGTAGGACAGGGATTAACCGAGCAGTACTTC.

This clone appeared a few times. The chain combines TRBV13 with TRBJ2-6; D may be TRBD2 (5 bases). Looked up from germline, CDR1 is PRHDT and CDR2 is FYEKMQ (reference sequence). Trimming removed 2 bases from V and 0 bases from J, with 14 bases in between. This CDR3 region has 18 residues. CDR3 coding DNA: TGTGCCAGCAGCTTACTCCTAGCCCAGAGCTCTGGGGCCAACGTCCTGACTTTC. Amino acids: CASSLLLAQSSGANVLTF. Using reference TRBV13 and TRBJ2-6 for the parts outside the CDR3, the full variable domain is AAGVIQSPRHLIKEKRETATLKCYPIPRHDTVYWYQQGPGQDPQFLISFYEKMQSDKGSIPDRFSAQQFSDYHSELNMSSLELGDSALYFCASSLLLAQSSGANVLTFGAGSRLTVL.

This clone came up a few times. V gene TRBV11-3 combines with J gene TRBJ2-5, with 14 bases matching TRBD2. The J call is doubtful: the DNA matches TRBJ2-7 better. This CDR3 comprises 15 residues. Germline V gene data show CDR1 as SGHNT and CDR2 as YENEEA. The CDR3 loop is CASSPGLAGADEQYF. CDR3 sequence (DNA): TGTGCCAGCAGCCCGGGACTAGCGGGAGCCGACGAGCAGTACTTC.

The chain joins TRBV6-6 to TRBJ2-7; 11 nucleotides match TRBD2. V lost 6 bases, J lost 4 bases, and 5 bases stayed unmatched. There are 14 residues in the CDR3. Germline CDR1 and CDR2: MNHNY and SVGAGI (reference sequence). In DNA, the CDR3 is TGTGCCAGCAGGGTGCTAGCGGGAGGTTACGAGCAGTACTTC. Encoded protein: CASRVLAGGYEQYF.

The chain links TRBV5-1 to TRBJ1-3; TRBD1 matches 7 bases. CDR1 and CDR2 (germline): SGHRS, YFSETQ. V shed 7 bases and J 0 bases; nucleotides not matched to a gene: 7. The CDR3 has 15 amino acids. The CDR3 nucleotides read TGCGCCAGCCAACAGGGGATGGTCTCTGGAAACACCATATATTTT. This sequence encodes CASQQGMVSGNTIYF.

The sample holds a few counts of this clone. The CDR3 region is CASSVDRVAYEQYF. The CDR3, as DNA: TGTGCCAGCAGTGTCGACAGGGTGGCTTACGAGCAGTACTTC. V usage is TRBV6-1 and J usage is TRBJ2-7, with 7 positions matching TRBD1. Germline V CDR1 and CDR2: MNHNS, SASEGT. The CDR3 runs to 14 residues. V lost 4 bases to trimming and J lost 4 bases; unmatched junction nucleotides: 7.

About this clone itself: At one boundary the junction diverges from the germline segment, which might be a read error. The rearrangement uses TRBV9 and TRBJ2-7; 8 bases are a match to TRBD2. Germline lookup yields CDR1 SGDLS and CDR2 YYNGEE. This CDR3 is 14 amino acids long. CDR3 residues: CASSGSGTSYEQHF. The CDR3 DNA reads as TGTGCCAGCAGCGGTAGCGGGACCTCCTACGAGCAGCACTTC.

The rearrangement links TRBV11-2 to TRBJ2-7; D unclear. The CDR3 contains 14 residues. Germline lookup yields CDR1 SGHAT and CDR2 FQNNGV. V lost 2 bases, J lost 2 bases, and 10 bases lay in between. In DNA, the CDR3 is TGTGCCAGCAGCTTAAACAGTTTAACCTACGAGCAGTACTTC. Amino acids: CASSLNSLTYEQYF.

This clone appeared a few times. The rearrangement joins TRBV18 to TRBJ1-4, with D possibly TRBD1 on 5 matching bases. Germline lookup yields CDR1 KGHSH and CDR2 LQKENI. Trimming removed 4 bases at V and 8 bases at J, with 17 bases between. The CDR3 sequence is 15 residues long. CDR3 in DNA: TGTGCCAGCTCACTACAACAGGCTGTGCAGGAAAAACTGTTTTTT. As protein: CASSLQQAVQEKLFF.

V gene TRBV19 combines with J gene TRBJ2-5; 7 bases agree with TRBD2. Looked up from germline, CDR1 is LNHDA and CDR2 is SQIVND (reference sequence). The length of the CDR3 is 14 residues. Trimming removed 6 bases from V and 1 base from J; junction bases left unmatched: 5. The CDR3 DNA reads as TGTGCCAGTAGCGCTACTAGCGCCCAAGAGACCCAGTACTTC. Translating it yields CASSATSAQETQYF.

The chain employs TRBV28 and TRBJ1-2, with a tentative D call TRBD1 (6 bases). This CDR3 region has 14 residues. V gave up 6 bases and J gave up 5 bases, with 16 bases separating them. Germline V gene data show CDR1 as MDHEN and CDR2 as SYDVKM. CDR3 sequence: CASSWVGGGYGYTF. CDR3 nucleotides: TGTGCCAGCAGCTGGGTAGGGGGTGGTTATGGCTACACCTTC.

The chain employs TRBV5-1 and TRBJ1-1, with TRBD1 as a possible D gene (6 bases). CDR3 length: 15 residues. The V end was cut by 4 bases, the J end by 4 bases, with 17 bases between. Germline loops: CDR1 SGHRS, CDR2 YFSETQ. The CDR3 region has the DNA TGCGCCAGCAGCCTGGAGGGGGGGGTTGGCACTGAAGCTTTCTTT. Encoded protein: CASSLEGGVGTEAFF. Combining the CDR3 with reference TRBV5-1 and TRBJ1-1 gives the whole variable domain KAGVTQTPRYLIKTRGQQVTLSCSPISGHRSVSWYQQTPGQGLQFLFEYFSETQRNKGNFPGRFSGRQFSNSRSEMNVSTLELGDSALYLCASSLEGGVGTEAFFGQGTRLTVV.